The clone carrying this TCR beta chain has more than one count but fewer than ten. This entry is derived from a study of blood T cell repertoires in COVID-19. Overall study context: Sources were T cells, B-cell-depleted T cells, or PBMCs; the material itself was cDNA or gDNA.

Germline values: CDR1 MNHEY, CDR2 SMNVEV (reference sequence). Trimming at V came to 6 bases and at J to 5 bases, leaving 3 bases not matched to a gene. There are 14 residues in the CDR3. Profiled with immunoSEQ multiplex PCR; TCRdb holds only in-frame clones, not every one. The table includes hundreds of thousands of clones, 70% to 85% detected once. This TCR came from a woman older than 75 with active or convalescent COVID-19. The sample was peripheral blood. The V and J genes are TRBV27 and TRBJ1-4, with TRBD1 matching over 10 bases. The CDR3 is CASRDRGKNEKLFF. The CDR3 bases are TGTGCCAGCAGGGACAGGGGGAAAAATGAAAAACTGTTTTTT.